A selection of T cell receptor beta chains follows, all from one sample in a study of cytomegalovirus exposure and HLA in healthy donors. TCRdb's table, derived via immunoSEQ multiplex PCR, lists solely in-frame clones and lacks some. The data hold roughly 200,000 clones, with about 77% observed a single time. Sequenced input: PBMCs. The receptors were gathered from a female donor in good health and CMV-seronegative. The CDR3 runs from the conserved cysteine through the conserved F or W. Fields, in order: V gene, clone size, J gene, D gene, CDR3 protein, CDR3 DNA. The D gene is left open where the match is weak. A clone size is listed for some rows: how often the clone was seen (once, few, many), or a class if it is expanded.

V: TRBV7-3; size: few; J: TRBJ2-3; D: -; CDR3: CASSFNQGNTQYF; DNA: TGTGCCAGCAGCTTCAATCAGGGGAACACGCAGTATTTT
V: TRBV7-9; size: -; J: TRBJ2-7; D: TRBD1; CDR3: CASSPDRAQYEQYF; DNA: TGTGCCAGCAGCCCGGACAGGGCCCAATACGAGCAGTACTTC
V: TRBV27; size: -; J: TRBJ1-2; D: -; CDR3: CASSFTGFNYGYTF; DNA: TGTGCCAGCAGTTTTACAGGCTTTAACTATGGCTACACCTTC
V: TRBV7-9; size: -; J: TRBJ2-3; D: TRBD2; CDR3: CSSSLSGRGSDTQYF; DNA: TGTTCCAGCAGCCTAAGCGGGAGGGGGTCAGATACGCAGTATTTT
V: TRBV14; size: -; J: TRBJ2-2; D: -; CDR3: CASSLSNTGELFF; DNA: TGTGCCAGCAGCCTCTCTAACACCGGGGAGCTGTTTTTT
V: TRBV5-4; size: -; J: TRBJ2-7; D: -; CDR3: CASSNGGPPDEQYF; DNA: TGTGCCAGCAGCAACGGGGGACCCCCGGACGAGCAGTACTTC
V: TRBV27; size: -; J: TRBJ1-6; D: -; CDR3: CATHAGRSSYNSPLHF; DNA: TGTGCCACTCACGCCGGTAGGAGCTCCTATAATTCACCCCTCCACTTT
V: TRBV5-1; size: -; J: TRBJ1-1; D: TRBD1; CDR3: CASSSRDRGNTEAFF; DNA: TGCGCCAGCAGCTCCCGGGACAGGGGGAACACTGAAGCTTTCTTT
V: TRBV6-1; size: -; J: TRBJ2-7; D: TRBD1; CDR3: CASSVHRGPVSEQYF; DNA: TGTGCCAGCAGTGTCCACAGGGGGCCCGTGAGCGAGCAGTACTTC
V: TRBV7-9; size: -; J: TRBJ1-5; D: -; CDR3: CASSLEGGDTLNQPQHF; DNA: TGTGCCAGCAGCTTAGAGGGAGGGGACACCCTAAATCAGCCCCAGCATTTT
V: TRBV14; size: -; J: TRBJ2-1; D: TRBD2; CDR3: CASSPRLAGVYNEQFF; DNA: TGTGCCAGCAGCCCCCGACTAGCGGGAGTCTACAATGAGCAGTTCTTC
V: TRBV30; size: -; J: TRBJ2-1; D: TRBD2; CDR3: CAWKAGNNEQFF; DNA: TGTGCCTGGAAAGCGGGGAACAATGAGCAGTTCTTC
V: TRBV5-6; size: -; J: TRBJ2-5; D: -; CDR3: CASSLVSVYGETQYF; DNA: TGTGCCAGCAGCCTGGTCAGTGTGTATGGAGAGACCCAGTACTTC
V: TRBV30; size: -; J: TRBJ2-2; D: TRBD1; CDR3: CAWSVGQPPLGELFF; DNA: TGTGCCTGGAGTGTGGGACAGCCTCCCCTGGGGGAGCTGTTTTTT
V: TRBV9; size: -; J: TRBJ2-7; D: TRBD2; CDR3: CASSTYSGGYEQYF; DNA: TGTGCCAGCAGCACATATAGCGGGGGCTACGAGCAGTACTTC
V: TRBV11-3; size: -; J: TRBJ1-1; D: -; CDR3: CASSLYGEAFF; DNA: TGTGCCAGCAGCTTATATGGCGAAGCTTTCTTT
V: TRBV6-1; size: -; J: TRBJ2-7; D: TRBD1; CDR3: CASSDVDRSISYEQYF; DNA: TGTGCCAGCAGTGATGTGGACAGGTCAATCTCCTACGAGCAGTACTTC
V: TRBV19; size: -; J: TRBJ2-7; D: -; CDR3: CASSGRGGTGSYEQYF; DNA: TGTGCCAGTAGTGGGCGCGGGGGGACAGGGAGCTACGAGCAGTACTTC
V: TRBV6-1; size: -; J: TRBJ2-1; D: TRBD1; CDR3: CASSVSGQGTYNEQFF; DNA: TGTGCCAGCAGTGTGTCGGGACAGGGGACCTACAATGAGCAGTTCTTC
V: TRBV28; size: -; J: TRBJ2-7; D: -; CDR3: CASRSPGQVTYEQYF; DNA: TGTGCCAGCAGATCGCCAGGGCAGGTGACCTACGAGCAGTACTTC
V: TRBV6-6; size: -; J: TRBJ1-2; D: TRBD1; CDR3: CASSSQGEPNYGYTF; DNA: TGTGCCAGCAGTAGCCAGGGGGAACCTAACTATGGCTACACCTTC
V: TRBV6-6; size: -; J: TRBJ1-1; D: -; CDR3: CASIPPTANTEAFF; DNA: TGTGCCAGCATTCCACCCACAGCGAACACTGAAGCTTTCTTT
V: TRBV5-1; size: once; J: TRBJ2-1; D: TRBD2; CDR3: CASSPQAGVYYNEQFF; DNA: TGCGCCAGCAGCCCTCAAGCGGGGGTCTACTACAATGAGCAGTTCTTC
V: TRBV29-1; size: -; J: TRBJ2-7; D: TRBD1; CDR3: CSAHRGSGEQYF; DNA: TGCAGCGCGCACAGGGGATCGGGGGAGCAGTACTTC
V: TRBV11-2; size: -; J: TRBJ1-4; D: -; CDR3: CASSFTGSNEKLFF; DNA: TGTGCCAGCAGCTTTACAGGAAGTAATGAAAAACTGTTTTTT
V: TRBV7-2; size: -; J: TRBJ1-2; D: -; CDR3: CASSLVWLYGYTF; DNA: TGTGCCAGCAGCCTCGTCTGGCTCTATGGCTACACCTTC
V: TRBV12-5; size: -; J: TRBJ1-4; D: TRBD1; CDR3: CASGSLQGAGEKLFF; DNA: TGTGCTAGTGGTTCTCTACAGGGGGCGGGTGAAAAACTGTTTTTT
V: TRBV4-3; size: -; J: TRBJ2-1; D: TRBD2; CDR3: CASSQDGPGLAAGHEQFF; DNA: TGCGCCAGCAGCCAAGACGGACCGGGACTAGCGGCGGGCCATGAGCAGTTCTTC
V: TRBV19; size: -; J: TRBJ2-2; D: -; CDR3: CATLKTAGNGELFF; DNA: TGTGCCACCCTTAAGACGGCGGGTAACGGGGAGCTGTTTTTT
V: TRBV6-1; size: once; J: TRBJ1-1; D: -; CDR3: CASSEFPDSQTEAFF; DNA: TGTGCCAGCAGTGAGTTTCCCGACAGCCAGACTGAAGCTTTCTTT
V: TRBV30; size: -; J: TRBJ2-7; D: -; CDR3: CAWTHGTSSYEQYF; DNA: TGTGCCTGGACCCACGGTACTAGCTCCTACGAGCAGTACTTC
V: TRBV2; size: -; J: TRBJ2-7; D: TRBD1; CDR3: CATLLRDRGDYEQYF; DNA: TGTGCCACCTTACTCCGGGACAGGGGGGATTACGAGCAGTACTTC
V: TRBV19; size: -; J: TRBJ1-2; D: -; CDR3: CASSMAATGYGYTF; DNA: TGTGCCAGTAGTATGGCCGCGACAGGCTATGGCTACACCTTC
V: TRBV5-1; size: -; J: TRBJ2-7; D: TRBD2; CDR3: CASSSGLAGGGSSYEQYF; DNA: TGCGCCAGCAGCTCGGGACTAGCGGGAGGAGGGAGCTCCTACGAGCAGTACTTC
V: TRBV9; size: -; J: TRBJ1-2; D: -; CDR3: CASSIDQGSGYGYTF; DNA: TGTGCCAGCAGCATAGATCAGGGCTCGGGCTATGGCTACACCTTC
V: TRBV7-6; size: -; J: TRBJ1-1; D: TRBD1; CDR3: CASSFGQGQNTEAFF; DNA: TGTGCCAGCAGCTTCGGACAGGGCCAGAACACTGAAGCTTTCTTT
V: TRBV11-3; size: -; J: TRBJ2-1; D: TRBD2; CDR3: CASSLAGVHNEQFF; DNA: TGTGCCAGCAGCCTAGCGGGAGTCCACAATGAGCAGTTCTTC
V: TRBV18; size: -; J: TRBJ2-1; D: -; CDR3: CASSPWKGVNEQFF; DNA: TGTGCCAGCTCACCATGGAAGGGGGTAAATGAGCAGTTCTTC
V: TRBV7-9; size: -; J: TRBJ1-1; D: -; CDR3: CASSFNERYAEAFF; DNA: TGTGCCAGCAGCTTTAACGAGAGGTACGCTGAAGCTTTCTTT
V: TRBV5-1; size: -; J: TRBJ2-3; D: TRBD2; CDR3: CASTGLAGGRDTQYF; DNA: TGCGCCAGCACGGGACTAGCGGGAGGTAGAGATACGCAGTATTTT
V: TRBV6-6; size: -; J: TRBJ2-1; D: -; CDR3: CASSYSEGSNEQFF; DNA: TGTGCCAGCAGTTACTCGGAAGGGAGTAATGAGCAGTTCTTC
V: TRBV19; size: -; J: TRBJ1-6; D: -; CDR3: CASNQGNNSPLHF; DNA: TGTGCCAGTAACCAGGGTAATAATTCACCCCTCCACTTT
V: TRBV7-9; size: -; J: TRBJ2-5; D: -; CDR3: CASSPPLGETQYF; DNA: TGTGCCAGCAGCCCCCCCCTAGGAGAGACCCAGTACTTC
V: TRBV18; size: -; J: TRBJ1-5; D: -; CDR3: CASSPTSSNQPQHF; DNA: TGTGCCAGCTCACCTACATCAAGCAATCAGCCCCAGCATTTT
V: TRBV6-6; size: -; J: TRBJ2-7; D: -; CDR3: CASKGRNYEQYF; DNA: TGTGCCAGCAAGGGGCGGAACTACGAGCAGTACTTC
V: TRBV15; size: -; J: TRBJ1-1; D: TRBD1; CDR3: CATRARGQNTEAFF; DNA: TGTGCCACCAGGGCCAGGGGGCAGAACACTGAAGCTTTCTTT
V: TRBV5-1; size: once; J: TRBJ1-2; D: TRBD1; CDR3: CASSPRQGAHGYTF; DNA: TGCGCCAGCAGCCCTCGACAGGGGGCGCATGGCTACACCTTC
V: TRBV2; size: -; J: TRBJ1-2; D: TRBD1; CDR3: CASSERTGNYGYTF; DNA: TGTGCCAGCAGTGAAAGGACAGGGAACTATGGCTACACCTTC
V: TRBV5-4; size: -; J: TRBJ1-4; D: TRBD1; CDR3: CASSLWTGGNEKLFF; DNA: TGTGCCAGCAGCTTGTGGACAGGGGGAAATGAAAAACTGTTTTTT
V: TRBV5-1; size: -; J: TRBJ1-4; D: TRBD1; CDR3: CASSSSAGGREKLFF; DNA: TGCGCCAGCAGCTCATCGGCAGGGGGCAGGGAAAAACTGTTTTTT
V: TRBV2; size: -; J: TRBJ1-2; D: -; CDR3: CASSEGQGVVYGYTF; DNA: TGTGCCAGCAGTGAAGGGCAGGGTGTGGTCTATGGCTACACCTTC
V: TRBV9; size: -; J: TRBJ2-7; D: TRBD2; CDR3: CASSVGAGGIDEQYF; DNA: TGTGCCAGCAGCGTAGGGGCGGGGGGCATCGACGAGCAGTACTTC
V: TRBV7-3; size: -; J: TRBJ2-7; D: -; CDR3: CASSLRGGGSYEQYF; DNA: TGTGCCAGCAGCTTAAGGGGAGGGGGCTCCTACGAGCAGTACTTC
V: TRBV9; size: once; J: TRBJ2-7; D: -; CDR3: CASSVGVTYEQYF; DNA: TGTGCCAGCAGCGTAGGCGTCACCTACGAGCAGTACTTC
V: TRBV30; size: -; J: TRBJ2-3; D: -; CDR3: CAWSVVSGVAQYF; DNA: TGTGCCTGGAGTGTTGTTTCCGGGGTGGCGCAGTATTTT
V: TRBV21-1; size: few; J: TRBJ2-7; D: -; CDR3: CASSNSGGGTRRSSYEQYF; DNA: TGTGCCAGCAGCAATTCCGGGGGGGGGACCCGTAGGAGCTCCTACGAGCAGTACTTC
V: TRBV27; size: -; J: TRBJ1-1; D: -; CDR3: CASSFFAGNTEAFF; DNA: TGTGCCAGCAGTTTCTTCGCGGGTAACACTGAAGCTTTCTTT
V: TRBV7-9; size: -; J: TRBJ2-7; D: -; CDR3: CSSRRGAGAPLEQYF; DNA: TGTTCCAGCAGACGAGGGGCGGGGGCCCCCCTCGAGCAGTACTTC
V: TRBV19; size: -; J: TRBJ2-2; D: TRBD2; CDR3: CASSMVPSGSVTGELFF; DNA: TGTGCCAGTAGTATGGTGCCTAGCGGGAGTGTCACCGGGGAGCTGTTTTTT